What follows are 23 T cell receptor beta chains derived from one specimen sequenced in a study of T cells in Graves' hyperthyroidism and ophthalmopathy. RNA transcripts provided the source from which TCR beta CDR3 regions were amplified. A first-round RT-PCR of the TCR CDR3 used the HTBI primer set. TCRdb reprocessed the multiplex PCR reads via MiXCR and lists one record per CDR3 protein. Of around 560,000 distinct CDR3 sequences listed, over 15% are singletons. The specimen sequenced was blood. The receptors stem from a young woman with Graves' hyperthyroidism.

This chain links TRBV24-1 with TRBJ2-5; 7 bases match TRBD2. Germline V gene lookup returns CDR1 KGHDR and CDR2 SFDVKD. The trim removed 3 bases at V and 3 bases at J, leaving 21 bases unmatched. CDR3 size: 20 residues. The CDR3 loop reads CATSDARNLRGSLAEETQYF. The CDR3 region has the DNA TGTGCCACCAGTGATGCTCGAAACCTCCGGGGGAGCCTAGCGGAAGAGACCCAGTACTTC.

The CDR3 reads CASKTSNEKLFF. CDR3 DNA: TGTGCCAGCAAAACCTCTAATGAAAAACTGTTTTTT. The V call is TRBV2, the J call TRBJ1-4; D gene unclear. The CDR3 sequence is 12 residues long. CDR1 SNHLY and CDR2 FYNNEI come from the germline V gene. The germline V and J ends were trimmed by 7 bases and 3 bases, with 6 bases remaining between them.

In this sample, this clonotype turned up a few times. The chain combines TRBV7-2 with TRBJ2-3, with 8 bases aligning to TRBD1. Germline values: CDR1 SGHTA, CDR2 FQGNSA. V was pared by 5 bases and J by 1 base, with 5 bases of the junction left unmatched. The CDR3 covers 15 residues. In DNA form, the CDR3 reads TGTGCCAGCAGCGCTGGACAGGGAGGCACAGATACGCAGTATTTT. This gives the protein CASSAGQGGTDTQYF.

This clonotype was counted a few times. V usage is TRBV24-1 and J usage is TRBJ2-1; TRBD2 matches at 8 bases. Per germline, CDR1 KGHDR and CDR2 SFDVKD. V was pared by 1 base and J by 5 bases, with 6 bases of the junction left unmatched. CDR3 length: 16 residues. CDR3 coding DNA: TGTGCCACCAGTGATTTTAGGCGGGGGGCGGACAATGAGCAGTTCTTC. It yields the protein CATSDFRRGADNEQFF.

This clonotype was seen a handful of times. The chain combines TRBV3-1 with TRBJ2-5; possibly TRBD1 or TRBD2 for D (5 bases each). The CDR3 consists of 13 residues. V was shortened by 4 bases and J by 0 bases, with 6 bases between the two germline ends. Germline V gene lookup returns CDR1 LGHDT and CDR2 YNNKEL (reference sequence). In nucleotides, the CDR3 is TGTGCCAGCAGCCGGGGGTACCAAGAGACCCAGTACTTC. Protein product: CASSRGYQETQYF.

This clonotype has only a few counts. The rearrangement links TRBV5-4 to TRBJ1-6; possibly TRBD1 for D (5 bases). V lost 0 bases to trimming and J lost 3 bases, with 10 bases between them. This CDR3 is 16 amino acids long. Germline CDR1 is SGHNT and CDR2 is YYREEE (reference sequence). CDR3 sequence reads: CASSLGAQGYNSPLHF. CDR3 DNA sequence: TGTGCCAGCAGCTTGGGTGCCCAGGGCTATAATTCACCCCTCCACTTT. The full variable domain, rest sourced from reference TRBV5-4 and TRBJ1-6, is ETGVTQSPTHLIKTRGQQVTLRCSSQSGHNTVSWYQQALGQGPQFIFQYYREEENGRGNFPPRFSGLQFPNYSSELNVNALELDDSALYLCASSLGAQGYNSPLHFGNGTRLTVT.

This clonotype was recorded at least ten times. The V and J genes are TRBV7-8 and TRBJ1-1, with D possibly matching TRBD1 (5 bases). Trimming pared 5 bases from V and 11 bases from J, leaving 18 bases between. CDR1 and CDR2 from the germline V gene are SGHVS and FQNEAQ. The CDR3 spans 13 residues. CDR3 sequence: CASSQPGGTYAFF. The CDR3 DNA sequence: TGTGCCAGCAGCCAACCTGGGGGGACTTATGCTTTCTTT.

This clonotype came up a few times. This chain joins TRBV5-1 and TRBJ1-4, with TRBD1 as a possible D gene (6 bases). Germline-derived CDR1 and CDR2 are SGHRS and YFSETQ. The V and J ends lost 7 bases and 3 bases respectively, with 13 bases between them. The CDR3 extends over 14 amino acids. This CDR3 reads CASRDGQPNEKLFF. Here the CDR3 DNA reads TGCGCCAGCCGGGATGGACAGCCTAATGAAAAACTGTTTTTT.

J is TRBJ2-7 and V is TRBV29-1, with a tentative D call TRBD1 (5 bases). The CDR3 contains 10 residues. The V end lost 3 bases, the J end lost 8 bases, and 8 bases lay between the germline ends. Looked up from germline, CDR1 is SQVTM and CDR2 is ANQGSEA. CDR3 DNA sequence: TGCAGCGTTGACGAGGACAAGCAGTACTTC. Its protein is CSVDEDKQYF.

This clonotype occurred many times. V gene TRBV28 combines with J gene TRBJ2-7, with TRBD2 identical over 8 bases. Germline V gives CDR1 MDHEN, CDR2 SYDVKM. This CDR3 spans 16 amino acids. Trimming took 5 bases from V and 0 from J; bases not matched to a gene: 9. The CDR3 DNA reads TGTGCCAGCAGTAGCCGGGGGGGGGTGAGCTCCTACGAGCAGTACTTC. Its translation is CASSSRGGVSSYEQYF.

J is TRBJ1-6 and V is TRBV11-2; maybe TRBD1 (6 bases). This CDR3 is 17 amino acids long. CDR1 and CDR2 (germline): SGHAT, FQNNGV. Trimming cost V 3 bases and J 6 bases, with 18 bases left between them. CDR3 loop: CASSLGGIRSINSPLHF. The DNA of the CDR3 is TGTGCCAGCAGCTTGGGGGGCATTCGGAGCATTAATTCACCCCTCCACTTT.

This chain connects TRBV24-1 to TRBJ2-3; D tentatively reads TRBD1 or TRBD2 (5 bases each). The CDR3 spans 13 residues. Trimming removed 4 bases from V and 2 bases from J, with 6 bases in between. Per germline, CDR1 KGHDR and CDR2 SFDVKD. The CDR3, as DNA: TGTGCCACCAGTGAAGGGACCACAGATACGCAGTATTTT. It yields the protein CATSEGTTDTQYF.

This clonotype was detected a few times. The rearrangement joins TRBV5-1 to TRBJ1-3; a weak D match, TRBD1 (6 bases). V was trimmed by 4 bases and J by 4 bases, leaving 12 bases between them. The CDR3 has 14 residues. Germline V gives CDR1 SGHRS, CDR2 YFSETQ. CDR3 sequence reads: CASSVTGSGNTIYF. The CDR3 region has the DNA TGCGCCAGCAGCGTTACAGGGTCCGGAAACACCATATATTTT.

This chain connects TRBV6-1 to TRBJ1-5; D gene ambiguous. Trimming left V 5 bases short and J 2 bases short, with 13 bases between. CDR3 length equals 15 residues. Germline values: CDR1 MNHNS, CDR2 SASEGT. The CDR3 loop reads CASSQTPLGNQPQHF. In DNA form, the CDR3 reads TGTGCCAGCAGTCAGACCCCCCTGGGCAATCAGCCCCAGCATTTT.

The chain has TRBV3-1 and TRBJ2-3, with a weak D call TRBD2 (5 bases). The CDR3 is made up of 15 amino acids. Per germline, CDR1 LGHDT and CDR2 YNNKEL (reference sequence). Deletions cut 3 bases from V and 2 bases from J, with 12 bases between. In nucleotides, the CDR3 is TGTGCCAGCAGCCATGCCCGGACTTTCACAGATACGCAGTATTTT. It encodes CASSHARTFTDTQYF.

This rearrangement joins TRBV10-1 to TRBJ2-1; 12 bases agree with TRBD2. The CDR3 runs 15 residues. The germline CDR1 and CDR2 sequences are WNHNN and SYGVQD (reference sequence). With 0 bases clipped from V and 7 bases from J, the junction kept 1 base outside the gene matches. DNA for the CDR3: TGCGCCAGCAGTGAGTCGACTAGCGGGGGAAATGAGCAGTTCTTC. This sequence encodes CASSESTSGGNEQFF.

With regard to this clonotype: An end of the junction does not agree with germline; a read error may underlie this. The V gene is TRBV20-1, the J gene TRBJ1-2; D is possibly TRBD1 (6 bases). Germline V gene sequence: CDR1 DFQATT, CDR2 SNEGSKA (reference sequence). CDR3 length equals 18 residues. CDR3 bases: TGCAGTGCCAGAGATAGGCAGGGGAGAGTTTTATGGAACTATGGCTACACCTTC. Protein product: CSARDRQGRVLWNYGYTF.

This clonotype was counted between two and nine times. The CDR3: CASSQSGTSSRNEQFF. CDR3 in DNA: TGTGCCAGCAGTCAGTCCGGGACTAGCAGCCGCAATGAGCAGTTCTTC. This chain connects TRBV6-1 to TRBJ2-1, with TRBD2 identical over 9 bases. The CDR3 is 16 residues long. With V trimmed by 5 bases and J by 6 bases, 11 bases remained unmatched. Germline CDR1 is MNHNS and CDR2 is SASEGT.

This chain connects TRBV24-1 to TRBJ2-1; 11 nucleotides align to TRBD2. V shed 4 bases and J 7 bases; nucleotides not matched to a gene: 5. The CDR3 spans 15 residues. The germline gives CDR1 KGHDR, CDR2 SFDVKD. The CDR3 DNA is TGTGCCACCAGTGAAGTAGCGGGAGGGCGGAATGAGCAGTTCTTC. Translation gives CATSEVAGGRNEQFF.

This clonotype was counted many times. V and J are TRBV11-2 and TRBJ2-3, with no clear D. The CDR3 contains 14 residues. Germline lookup yields CDR1 SGHAT and CDR2 FQNNGV. Trimming removed 5 bases at V and 0 bases at J, with 9 bases between. CDR3 protein: CASSPRLSTDTQYF. The CDR3 bases are TGTGCCAGCAGCCCCCGACTTAGCACAGATACGCAGTATTTT.

This clonotype was counted many times. This chain links TRBV11-3 with TRBJ2-3; maybe TRBD1 (6 bases). Germline CDR1 and CDR2: SGHNT and YENEEA. The CDR3 has 16 amino acids. The V gene lost 2 bases and the J gene lost 5 bases, with 17 bases spanning the gap. CDR3 protein: CASSLTAWGRLDTQYF. The CDR3 DNA reads as TGTGCCAGCAGCTTAACAGCATGGGGGCGCCTAGATACGCAGTATTTT.

In this sample, this clonotype turned up many times. The chain is built from TRBV16 and TRBJ1-1; D is perhaps TRBD1 (5 bases). This CDR3 contains 14 residues. V shed 3 bases and J shed 7 bases, with 15 bases lying between them. Germline V gene lookup returns CDR1 KGHSY and CDR2 FQNENV. The CDR3 spells CASSHSREVGEAFF. CDR3 coding DNA: TGTGCCAGCAGCCATAGCAGGGAGGTTGGTGAAGCTTTCTTT.

The rearrangement uses TRBV14 and TRBJ2-7; D uncertain. The CDR3 has 14 amino acids. CDR1 and CDR2 (germline): SGHDN, FVKESK. Trimming removed 8 bases from V and 2 bases from J, with 16 bases in between. CDR3 loop: CASGLGYMTYEQYF. CDR3 DNA: TGTGCCAGCGGCCTAGGGTATATGACCTACGAGCAGTACTTC. Full variable domain (remainder filled in from reference TRBV14 and TRBJ2-7): EAGVTQFPSHSVIEKGQTVTLRCDPISGHDNLYWYRRVMGKEIKFLLHFVKESKQDESGMPNNRFLAERTGGTYSTLKVQPAELEDSGVYFCASGLGYMTYEQYFGPGTRLTVT.